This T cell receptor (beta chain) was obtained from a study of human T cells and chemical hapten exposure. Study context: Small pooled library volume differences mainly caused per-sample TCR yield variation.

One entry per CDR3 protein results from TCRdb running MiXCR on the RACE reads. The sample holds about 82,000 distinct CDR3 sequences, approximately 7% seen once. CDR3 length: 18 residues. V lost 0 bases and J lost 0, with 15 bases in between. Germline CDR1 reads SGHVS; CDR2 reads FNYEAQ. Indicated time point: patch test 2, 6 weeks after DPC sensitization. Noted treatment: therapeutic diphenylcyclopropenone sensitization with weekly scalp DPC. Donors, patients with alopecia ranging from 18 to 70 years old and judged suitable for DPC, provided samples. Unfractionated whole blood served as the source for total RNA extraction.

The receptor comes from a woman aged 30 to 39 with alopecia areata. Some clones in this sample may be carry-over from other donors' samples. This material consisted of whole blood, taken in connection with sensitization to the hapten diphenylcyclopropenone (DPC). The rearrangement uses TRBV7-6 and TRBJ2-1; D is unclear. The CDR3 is CASSLALGTFSSYNEQFF. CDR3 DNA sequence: TGTGCCAGCAGCTTAGCATTGGGCACCTTTAGCTCCTACAATGAGCAGTTCTTC. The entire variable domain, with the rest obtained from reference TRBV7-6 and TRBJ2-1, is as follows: GAGVSQSPRYKVTKRGQDVALRCDPISGHVSLYWYRQALGQGPEFLTYFNYEAQQDKSGLPNDRFSAERPEGSISTLTIQRTEQRDSAMYRCASSLALGTFSSYNEQFFGPGTRLTVL.